What follows is one TCR beta chain and its context. This sample was included in a study of cytomegalovirus exposure and HLA in healthy donors. This CDR3 contains 14 residues. Germline lookup yields CDR1 MNHEY and CDR2 SMNVEV (reference sequence). After removal of 5 bases from V and 3 bases from J, the junction contained 3 bases not matched to a gene. Profiled with immunoSEQ multiplex PCR; TCRdb holds only in-frame clones, not every one. This sample has about 88,000 clones, with roughly 83% found just once. The chain couples TRBV27 to TRBJ1-2, with TRBD1 matching over 10 bases. The specimen sequenced was PBMCs. The TCR was taken from a woman between 18 and 30 years old in good health and CMV-seropositive. CDR3 sequence (DNA): TGTGCCAGCAGTCAAGGGACAGGGGACTATGGCTACACCTTC. This gives the protein CASSQGTGDYGYTF.